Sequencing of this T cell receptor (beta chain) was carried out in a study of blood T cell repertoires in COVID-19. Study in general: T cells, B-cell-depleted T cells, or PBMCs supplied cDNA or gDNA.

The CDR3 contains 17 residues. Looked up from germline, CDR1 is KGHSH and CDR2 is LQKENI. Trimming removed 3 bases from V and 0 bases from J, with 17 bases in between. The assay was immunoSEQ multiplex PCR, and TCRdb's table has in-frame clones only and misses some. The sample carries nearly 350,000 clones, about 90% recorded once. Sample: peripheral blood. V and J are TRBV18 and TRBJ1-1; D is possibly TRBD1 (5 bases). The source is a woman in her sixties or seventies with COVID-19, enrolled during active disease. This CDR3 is CASSPFLDNGMNTEAFF. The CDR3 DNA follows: TGTGCCAGCTCACCCTTCCTGGACAACGGAATGAACACTGAAGCTTTCTTT.